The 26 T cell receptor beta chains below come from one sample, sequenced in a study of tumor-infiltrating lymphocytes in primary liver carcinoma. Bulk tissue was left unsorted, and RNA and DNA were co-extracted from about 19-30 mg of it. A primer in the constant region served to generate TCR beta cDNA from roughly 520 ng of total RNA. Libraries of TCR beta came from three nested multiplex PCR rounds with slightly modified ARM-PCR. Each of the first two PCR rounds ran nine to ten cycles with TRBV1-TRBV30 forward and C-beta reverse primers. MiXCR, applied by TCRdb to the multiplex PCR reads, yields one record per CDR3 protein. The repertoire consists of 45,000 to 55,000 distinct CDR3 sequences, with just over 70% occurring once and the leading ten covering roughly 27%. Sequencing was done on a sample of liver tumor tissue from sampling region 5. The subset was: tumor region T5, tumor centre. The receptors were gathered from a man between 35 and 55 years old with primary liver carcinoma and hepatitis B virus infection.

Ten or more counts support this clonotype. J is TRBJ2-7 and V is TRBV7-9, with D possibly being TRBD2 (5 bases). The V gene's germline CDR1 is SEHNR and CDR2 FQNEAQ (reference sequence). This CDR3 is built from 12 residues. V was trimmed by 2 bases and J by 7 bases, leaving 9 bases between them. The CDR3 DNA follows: TGTGCCAGCAGCTTATTTTCGGGGGAGCAGTACTTC. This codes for CASSLFSGEQYF.

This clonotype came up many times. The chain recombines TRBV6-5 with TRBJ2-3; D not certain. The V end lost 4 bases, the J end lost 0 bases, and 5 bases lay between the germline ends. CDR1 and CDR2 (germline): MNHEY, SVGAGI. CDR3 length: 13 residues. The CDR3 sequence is CASSLDSTDTQYF. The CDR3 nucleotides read TGTGCCAGCAGTTTAGACAGCACAGATACGCAGTATTTT.

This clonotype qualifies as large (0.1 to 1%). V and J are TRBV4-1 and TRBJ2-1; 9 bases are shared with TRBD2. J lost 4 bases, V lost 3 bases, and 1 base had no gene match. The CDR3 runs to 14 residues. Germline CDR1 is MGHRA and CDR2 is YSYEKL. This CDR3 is CASSQAGGYNEQFF. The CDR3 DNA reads TGCGCCAGCAGCCAGGCGGGAGGGTACAATGAGCAGTTCTTC.

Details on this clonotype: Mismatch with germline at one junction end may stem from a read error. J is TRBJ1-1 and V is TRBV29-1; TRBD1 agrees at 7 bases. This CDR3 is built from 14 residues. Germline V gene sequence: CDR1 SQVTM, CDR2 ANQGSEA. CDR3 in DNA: TGCAGTGCATCCACCGGGGGACAGAACACTGTAGCTTTCTTT. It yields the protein CSASTGGQNTVAFF. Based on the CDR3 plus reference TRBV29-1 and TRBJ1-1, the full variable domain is SAVISQKPSRDICQRGTSLTIQCQVDSQVTMMFWYRQQPGQSLTLIATANQGSEATYESGFVIDKFPISRPNLTFSTLTVSNMSPEDSSIYLCSASTGGQNTVAFFGQGTRLTVV.

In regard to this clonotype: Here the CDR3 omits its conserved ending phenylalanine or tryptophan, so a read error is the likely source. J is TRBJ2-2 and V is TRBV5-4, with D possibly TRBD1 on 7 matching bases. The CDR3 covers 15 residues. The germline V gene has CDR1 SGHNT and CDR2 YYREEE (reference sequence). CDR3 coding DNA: TGTGCCAGCAGCTTGGGCAGACAGGGCACCGGGGGGCTGTTTCTT. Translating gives CASSLGRQGTGGLFL.

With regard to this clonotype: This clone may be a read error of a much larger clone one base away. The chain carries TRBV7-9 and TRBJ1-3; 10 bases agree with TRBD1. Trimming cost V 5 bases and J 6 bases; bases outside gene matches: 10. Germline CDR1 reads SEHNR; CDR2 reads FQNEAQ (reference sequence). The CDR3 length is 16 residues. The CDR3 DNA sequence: TGTGCCAGCAGCCTCCGGGACAGGGGCGGAGAAAACACCATATATTTT. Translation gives CASSLRDRGGENTIYF.

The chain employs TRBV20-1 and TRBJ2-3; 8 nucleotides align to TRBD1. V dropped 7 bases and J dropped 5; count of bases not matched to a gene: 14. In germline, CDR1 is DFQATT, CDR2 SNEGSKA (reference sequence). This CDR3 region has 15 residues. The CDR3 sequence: CSGIGTGSFRDTQYF. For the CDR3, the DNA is TGCAGTGGCATCGGGACAGGATCTTTCAGAGATACGCAGTATTTT.

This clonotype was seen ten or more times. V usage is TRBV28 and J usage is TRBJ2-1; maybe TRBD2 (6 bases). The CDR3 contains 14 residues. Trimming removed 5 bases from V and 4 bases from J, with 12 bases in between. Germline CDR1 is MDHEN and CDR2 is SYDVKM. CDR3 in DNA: TGTGCCAGCAGTGCCCCGGGACTTTACAATGAGCAGTTCTTC. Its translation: CASSAPGLYNEQFF. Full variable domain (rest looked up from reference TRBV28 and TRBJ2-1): DVKVTQSSRYLVKRTGEKVFLECVQDMDHENMFWYRQDPGLGLRLIYFSYDVKMKEKGDIPEGYSVSREKKERFSLILESASTNQTSMYLCASSAPGLYNEQFFGPGTRLTVL.

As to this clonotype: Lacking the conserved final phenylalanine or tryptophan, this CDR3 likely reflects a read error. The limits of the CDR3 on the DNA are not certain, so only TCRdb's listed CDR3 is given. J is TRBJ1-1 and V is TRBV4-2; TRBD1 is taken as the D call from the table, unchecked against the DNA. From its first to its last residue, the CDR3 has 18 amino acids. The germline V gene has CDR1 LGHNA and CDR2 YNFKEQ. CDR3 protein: CASSTHRDRGIFNTETFY.

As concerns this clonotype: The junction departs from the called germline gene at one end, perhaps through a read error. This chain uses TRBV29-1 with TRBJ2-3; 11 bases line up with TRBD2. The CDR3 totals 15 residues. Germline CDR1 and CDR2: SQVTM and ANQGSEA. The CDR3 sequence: CSVELAGEWTDTQYF. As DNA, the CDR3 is TGCAGTGTTGAACTAGCGGGAGAGTGGACAGATACGCAGTATTTT.

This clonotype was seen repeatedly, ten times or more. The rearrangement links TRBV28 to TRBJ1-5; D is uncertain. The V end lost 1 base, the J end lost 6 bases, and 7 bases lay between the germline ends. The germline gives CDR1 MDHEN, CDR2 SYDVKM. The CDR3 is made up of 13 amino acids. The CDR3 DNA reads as TGTGCCAGCAGTTTATTCGGGGTTCAGCCCCAGCATTTT. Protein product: CASSLFGVQPQHF.

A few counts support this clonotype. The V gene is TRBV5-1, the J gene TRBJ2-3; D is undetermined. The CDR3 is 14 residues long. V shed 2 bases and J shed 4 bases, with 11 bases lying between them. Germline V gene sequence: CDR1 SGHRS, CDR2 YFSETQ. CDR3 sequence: CASSLRVGADTQYF. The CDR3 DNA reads TGCGCCAGCAGCTTACGGGTGGGCGCAGATACGCAGTATTTT.

Written as DNA, the CDR3 is TGTGCCAGTAATCCCGGGACTAGCAGCACAGATACGCAGTATTTT. This sequence encodes CASNPGTSSTDTQYF. This chain uses TRBV6-2 or TRBV6-3 with TRBJ2-3, with 9 bases that match TRBD2. The CDR3 loop spans 15 amino acids. CDR1 is MNHEY, CDR2 SVGEGT, per germline. With V trimmed by 9 bases and J by 0 bases, 7 bases remained unmatched.

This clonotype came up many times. The CDR3 spells CASRTSVGTDTQYF. In nucleotides, the CDR3 is TGTGCCAGCAGGACTAGCGTGGGCACAGATACGCAGTATTTT. The chain has TRBV12-3 or TRBV12-4 and TRBJ2-3, with TRBD2 matching 8 bases. The CDR3 runs 14 residues. With V trimmed by 6 bases and J by 1 base, 3 bases remained unmatched.

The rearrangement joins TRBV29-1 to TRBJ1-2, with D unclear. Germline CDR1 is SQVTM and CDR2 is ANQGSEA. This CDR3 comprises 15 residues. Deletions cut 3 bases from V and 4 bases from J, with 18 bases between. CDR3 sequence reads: CSVEAQAEVSYGYTF. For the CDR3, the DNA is TGCAGCGTTGAGGCTCAGGCGGAAGTTAGCTATGGCTACACCTTC.

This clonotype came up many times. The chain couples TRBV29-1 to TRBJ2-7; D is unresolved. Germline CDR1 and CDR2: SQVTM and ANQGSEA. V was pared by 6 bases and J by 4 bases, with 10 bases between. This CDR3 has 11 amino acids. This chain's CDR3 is CSVRVAYEQYF. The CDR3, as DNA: TGCAGCGTACGGGTAGCTTACGAGCAGTACTTC.

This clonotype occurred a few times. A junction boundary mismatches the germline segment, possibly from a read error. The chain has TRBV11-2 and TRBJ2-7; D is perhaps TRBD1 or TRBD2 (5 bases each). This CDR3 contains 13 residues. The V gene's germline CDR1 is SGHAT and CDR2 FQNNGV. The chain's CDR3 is CTSSPGPPYEQYF. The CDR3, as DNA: TGTACCAGCAGCCCGGGACCGCCTTACGAGCAGTACTTC.

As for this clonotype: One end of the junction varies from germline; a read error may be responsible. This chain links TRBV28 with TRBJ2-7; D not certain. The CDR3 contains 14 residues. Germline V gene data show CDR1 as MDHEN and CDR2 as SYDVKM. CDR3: CASSLGSKLGEQYF. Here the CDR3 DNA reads TGTGCCAGCAGTTTGGGATCGAAACTCGGCGAGCAATACTTC.

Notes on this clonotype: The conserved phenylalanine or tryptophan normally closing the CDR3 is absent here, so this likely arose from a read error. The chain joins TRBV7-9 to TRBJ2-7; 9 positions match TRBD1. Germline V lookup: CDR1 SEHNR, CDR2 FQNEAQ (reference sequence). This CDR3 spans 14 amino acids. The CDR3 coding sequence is TGTGACAGCAGCTTCACAGGGGGCGGGTACGAGCAGTACTAC. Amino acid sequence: CDSSFTGGGYEQYY.

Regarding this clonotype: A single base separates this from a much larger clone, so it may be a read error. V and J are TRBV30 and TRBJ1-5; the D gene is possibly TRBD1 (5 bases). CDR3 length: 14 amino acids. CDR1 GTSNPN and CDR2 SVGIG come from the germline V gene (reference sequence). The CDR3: CVWSPGGGDQPQHF. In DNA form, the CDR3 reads TGTGTCTGGAGTCCCGGCGGAGGGGATCAGCCCCAGCATTTT.

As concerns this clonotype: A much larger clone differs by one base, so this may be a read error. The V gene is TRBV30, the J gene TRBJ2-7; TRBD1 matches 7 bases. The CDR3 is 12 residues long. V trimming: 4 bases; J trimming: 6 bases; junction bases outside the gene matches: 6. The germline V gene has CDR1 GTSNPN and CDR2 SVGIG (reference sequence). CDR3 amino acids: CAWNPTGVEQYF. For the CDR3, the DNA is TGTGCCTGGAATCCCACAGGGGTCGAGCAGTACTTC.

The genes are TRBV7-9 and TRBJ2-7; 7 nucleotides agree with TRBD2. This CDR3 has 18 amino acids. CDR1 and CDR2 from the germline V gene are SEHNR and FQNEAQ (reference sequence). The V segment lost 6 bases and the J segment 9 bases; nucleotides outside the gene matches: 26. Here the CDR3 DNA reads TGTGCCAGCAGTTCCCGGGTAGGGAGGGAGAACCGGCCCTATGGGCAGTACTTC. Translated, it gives CASSSRVGRENRPYGQYF.

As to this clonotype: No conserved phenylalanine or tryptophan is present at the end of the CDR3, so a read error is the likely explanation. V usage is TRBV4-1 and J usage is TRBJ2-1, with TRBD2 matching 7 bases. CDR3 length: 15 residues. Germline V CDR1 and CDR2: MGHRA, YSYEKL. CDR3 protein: CASNTASGSYNEQFL. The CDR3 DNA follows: TGTGCCAGCAACACGGCTAGCGGTTCCTACAATGAGCAGTTCTTA.

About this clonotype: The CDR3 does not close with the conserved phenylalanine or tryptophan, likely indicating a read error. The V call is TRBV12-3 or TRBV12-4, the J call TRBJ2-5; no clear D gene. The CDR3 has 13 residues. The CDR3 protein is CASSLLPQEAQYL. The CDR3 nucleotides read TGTGCCAGCAGTTTGCTACCACAAGAGGCCCAGTACTTA.

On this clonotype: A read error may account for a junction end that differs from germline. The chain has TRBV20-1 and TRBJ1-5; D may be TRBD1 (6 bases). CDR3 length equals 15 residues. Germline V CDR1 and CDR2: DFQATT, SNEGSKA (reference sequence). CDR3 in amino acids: CSAVQGVRANQPQRF. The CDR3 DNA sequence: TGCAGTGCTGTACAGGGAGTGAGGGCGAATCAGCCCCAGCGTTTT.

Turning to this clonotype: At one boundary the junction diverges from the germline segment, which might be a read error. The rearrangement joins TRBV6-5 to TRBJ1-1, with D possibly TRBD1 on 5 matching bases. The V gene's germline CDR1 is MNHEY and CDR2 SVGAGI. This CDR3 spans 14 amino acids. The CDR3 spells CASSLGGADTEAFF. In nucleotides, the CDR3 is TGTGCTAGCAGCTTGGGGGGAGCGGACACTGAAGCTTTCTTT.